This record covers a single T cell receptor beta chain. Then a second PCR, running about 6 to 12 cycles, was carried out with a sample-barcoded 5' primer and a J-beta primer mix. The authors tagged each cDNA molecule using a template-switch adaptor with 12 random nucleotides. MiXCR, applied by TCRdb to the 5' RACE reads, yields one record per CDR3 protein. The sample includes 650,000 to 800,000 distinct CDR3 sequences, 40% to 50% of them seen just once. The entry originates in a study of blood T cells in healthy people across ages. This CDR3 has 15 amino acids. Germline V lookup: CDR1 SGHTA, CDR2 FQGNSA. Trimming at V came to 4 bases and at J to 3 bases, leaving 4 bases not matched to a gene.

This chain uses TRBV7-2 with TRBJ2-7; 12 nucleotides match TRBD1. The TCR comes from a man aged 55 to 69 in good health. Sequenced input: blood. The CDR3 coding sequence is TGTGCCAGCAGCTCTCGGGACAGGGGGCTCTACGAGCAGTACTTC. Its translation: CASSSRDRGLYEQYF.